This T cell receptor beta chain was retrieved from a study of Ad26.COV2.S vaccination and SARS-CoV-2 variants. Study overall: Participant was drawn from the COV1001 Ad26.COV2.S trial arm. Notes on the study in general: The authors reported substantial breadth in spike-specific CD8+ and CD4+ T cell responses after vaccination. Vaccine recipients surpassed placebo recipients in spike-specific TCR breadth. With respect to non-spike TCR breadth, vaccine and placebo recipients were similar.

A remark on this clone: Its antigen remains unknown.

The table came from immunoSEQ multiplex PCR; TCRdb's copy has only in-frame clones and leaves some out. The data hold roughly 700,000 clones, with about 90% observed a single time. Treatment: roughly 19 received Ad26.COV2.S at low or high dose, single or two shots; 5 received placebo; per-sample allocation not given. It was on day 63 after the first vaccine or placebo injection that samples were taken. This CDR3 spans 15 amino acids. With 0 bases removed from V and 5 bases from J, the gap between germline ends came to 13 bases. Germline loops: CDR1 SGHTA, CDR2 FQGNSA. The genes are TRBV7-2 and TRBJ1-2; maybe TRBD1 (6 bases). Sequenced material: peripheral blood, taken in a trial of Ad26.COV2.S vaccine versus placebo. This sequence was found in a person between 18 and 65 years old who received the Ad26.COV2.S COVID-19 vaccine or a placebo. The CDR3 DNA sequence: TGTGCCAGCAGCTTAGCGGAGAGGGGGGCATATGGCTACACCTTC. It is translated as CASSLAERGAYGYTF.